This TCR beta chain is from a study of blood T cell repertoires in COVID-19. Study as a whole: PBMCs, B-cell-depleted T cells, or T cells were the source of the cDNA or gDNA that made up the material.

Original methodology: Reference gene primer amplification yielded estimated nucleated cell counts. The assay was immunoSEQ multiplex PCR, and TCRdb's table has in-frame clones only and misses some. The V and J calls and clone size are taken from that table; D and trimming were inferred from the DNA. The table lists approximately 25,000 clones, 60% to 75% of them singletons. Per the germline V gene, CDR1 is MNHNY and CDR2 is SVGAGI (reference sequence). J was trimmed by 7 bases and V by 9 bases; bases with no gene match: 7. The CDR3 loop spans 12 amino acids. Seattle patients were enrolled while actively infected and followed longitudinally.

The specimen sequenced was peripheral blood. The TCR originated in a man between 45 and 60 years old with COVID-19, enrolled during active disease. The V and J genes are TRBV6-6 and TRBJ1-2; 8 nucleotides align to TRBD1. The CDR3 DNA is TGTGCCAGTTCGACAGGGGAGGGTGGCTACACCTTC. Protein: CASSTGEGGYTF.